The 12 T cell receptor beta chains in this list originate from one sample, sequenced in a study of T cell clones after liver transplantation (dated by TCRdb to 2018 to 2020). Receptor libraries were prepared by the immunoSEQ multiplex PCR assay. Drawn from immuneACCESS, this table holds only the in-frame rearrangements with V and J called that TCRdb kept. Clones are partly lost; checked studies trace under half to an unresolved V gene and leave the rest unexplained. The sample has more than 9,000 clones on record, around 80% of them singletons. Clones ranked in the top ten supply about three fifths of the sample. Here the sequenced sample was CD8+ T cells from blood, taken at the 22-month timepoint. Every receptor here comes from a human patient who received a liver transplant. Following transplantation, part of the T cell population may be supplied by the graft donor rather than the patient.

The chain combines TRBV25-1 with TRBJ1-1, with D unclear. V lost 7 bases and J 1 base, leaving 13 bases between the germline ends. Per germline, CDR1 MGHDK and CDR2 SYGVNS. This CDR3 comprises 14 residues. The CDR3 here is CASNHPLGNTEAFF. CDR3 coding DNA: TGTGCCAGCAACCACCCTCTGGGGAACACTGAAGCTTTCTTT. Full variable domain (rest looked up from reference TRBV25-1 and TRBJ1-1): EADIYQTPRYLVIGTGKKITLECSQTMGHDKMYWYQQDPGMELHLIHYSYGVNSTEKGDLSSESTVSRIRTEHFPLTLESARPSHTSQYLCASNHPLGNTEAFFGQGTRLTVV.

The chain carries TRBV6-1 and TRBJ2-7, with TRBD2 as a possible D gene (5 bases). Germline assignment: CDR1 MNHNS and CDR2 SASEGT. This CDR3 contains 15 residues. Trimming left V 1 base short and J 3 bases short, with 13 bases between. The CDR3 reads CASSEEVQAGYEQYF. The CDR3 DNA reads TGTGCCAGCAGTGAAGAAGTCCAGGCGGGCTACGAGCAGTACTTC.

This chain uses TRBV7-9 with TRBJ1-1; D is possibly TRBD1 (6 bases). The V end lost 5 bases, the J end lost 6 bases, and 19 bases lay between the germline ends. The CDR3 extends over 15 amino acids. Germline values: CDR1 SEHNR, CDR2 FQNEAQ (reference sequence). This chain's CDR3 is CASSPQTGQGAEAFF. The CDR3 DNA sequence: TGTGCCAGCAGCCCCCAGACGGGACAAGGCGCTGAAGCTTTCTTT.

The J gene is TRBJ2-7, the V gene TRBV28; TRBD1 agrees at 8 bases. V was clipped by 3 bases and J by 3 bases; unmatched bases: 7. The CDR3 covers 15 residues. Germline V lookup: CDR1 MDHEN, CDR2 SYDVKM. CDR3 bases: TGTGCCAGCAGTTTCACCGGGACAGGACACTACGAGCAGTACTTC. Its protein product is CASSFTGTGHYEQYF.

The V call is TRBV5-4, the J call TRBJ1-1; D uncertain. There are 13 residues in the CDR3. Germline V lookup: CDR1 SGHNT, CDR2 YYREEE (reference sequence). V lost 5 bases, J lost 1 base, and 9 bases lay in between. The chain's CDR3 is CASRTSGNTEAFF. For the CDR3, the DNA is TGTGCCAGCAGGACCAGTGGGAACACTGAAGCTTTCTTT.

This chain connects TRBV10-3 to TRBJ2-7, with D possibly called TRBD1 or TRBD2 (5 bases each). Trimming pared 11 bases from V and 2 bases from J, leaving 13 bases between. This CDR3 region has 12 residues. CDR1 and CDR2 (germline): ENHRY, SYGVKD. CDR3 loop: CALGEGTYEQYF. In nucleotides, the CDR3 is TGTGCCCTCGGAGAGGGGACCTACGAGCAGTACTTC.

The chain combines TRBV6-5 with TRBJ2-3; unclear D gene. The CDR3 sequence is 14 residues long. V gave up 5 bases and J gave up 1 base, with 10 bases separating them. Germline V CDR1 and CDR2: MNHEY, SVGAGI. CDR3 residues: CASSPGSRTDTQYF. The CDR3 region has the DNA TGTGCCAGCAGTCCCGGGTCCCGCACAGATACGCAGTATTTT.

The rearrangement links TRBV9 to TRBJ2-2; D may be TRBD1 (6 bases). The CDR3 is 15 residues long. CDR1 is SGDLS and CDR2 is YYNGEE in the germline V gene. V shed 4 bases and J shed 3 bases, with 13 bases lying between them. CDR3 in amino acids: CASSTPGHHTGELFF. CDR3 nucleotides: TGTGCCAGCAGCACCCCGGGACATCACACCGGGGAGCTGTTTTTT.

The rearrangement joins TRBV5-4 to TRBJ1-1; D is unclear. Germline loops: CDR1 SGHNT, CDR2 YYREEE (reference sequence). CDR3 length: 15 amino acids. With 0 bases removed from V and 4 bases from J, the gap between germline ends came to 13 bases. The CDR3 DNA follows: TGTGCCAGCAGCTTGGTTATGGCTTCGGTCACTGAAGCTTTCTTT. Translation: CASSLVMASVTEAFF.

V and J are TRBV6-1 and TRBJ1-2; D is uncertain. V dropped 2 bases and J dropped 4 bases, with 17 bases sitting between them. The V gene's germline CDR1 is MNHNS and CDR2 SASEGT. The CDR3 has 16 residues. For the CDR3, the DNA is TGTGCCAGCAGTGAATTAGGCCGCCTAGAGGGCTATGGCTACACCTTC. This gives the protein CASSELGRLEGYGYTF.

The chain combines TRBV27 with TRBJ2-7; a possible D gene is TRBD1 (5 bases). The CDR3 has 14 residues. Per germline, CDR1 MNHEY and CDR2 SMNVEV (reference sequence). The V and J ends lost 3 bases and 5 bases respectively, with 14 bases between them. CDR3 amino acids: CASSLLGWGHEQYF. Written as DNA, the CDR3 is TGTGCCAGCAGTTTGCTGGGGTGGGGCCACGAGCAGTACTTC.

CDR3 nucleotide sequence: TGTGCCAGCAGCCAAGATTTACACAATCAGCCCCAGCATTTT. It yields the protein CASSQDLHNQPQHF. The genes are TRBV4-2 and TRBJ1-5; no clear D gene. CDR3 length: 14 residues. Per germline, CDR1 LGHNA and CDR2 YNFKEQ. Between the trimmed V and J ends, which lost 0 bases and 3 bases, there was a span of 6 bases.